This TCR beta chain was captured by sequencing in a study of regulatory T cells in long-lasting Graves disease. CDR3-region Arm-PCR and iRepertoire HTBI primers produced the TCR beta libraries. TCRdb reanalysed the multiplex PCR reads using MiXCR and keeps one entry per CDR3 protein. Of 600,000 to 650,000 distinct CDR3 sequences listed, roughly 15% are singletons. Time point defined: newly diagnosed GD, antithyroid drugs for less than 3 months. Following extraction of RNA from PBMCs, that RNA was used to make the TCR library. CDR1 and CDR2 (germline): MGHRA, YSYEKL. V lost 5 bases to trimming and J lost 8 bases, with 12 bases between them. CDR3 size: 13 residues. These data were also reused for a study on T cells in Graves' hyperthyroidism and ophthalmopathy.

The chain recombines TRBV4-1 with TRBJ1-4; D not resolved. The source is a woman aged 25 to 39 with Graves disease. The sample consisted of peripheral blood mononuclear cells (PBMCs), taken at new diagnosis, from a patient treated with antithyroid drugs. CDR3 protein: CASSEVPGEKLFF. The CDR3 region has the DNA TGCGCCAGCAGCGAAGTACCGGGGGAAAAACTGTTTTTT.